This record concerns one T cell receptor beta chain sequence. Libraries were prepared by immunoSEQ multiplex PCR; TCRdb keeps only in-frame clonotypes and omits some of them. The table records approximately 170,000 clones, 88% of them present only once. This entry belongs to a study of control samples from healthy donors and cancer patients. The J segment lost 1 base and the V segment lost 4 bases, leaving 6 bases of the junction unmatched. The CDR3 extends over 16 amino acids. Germline CDR1 and CDR2: KGHSH and LQKENI. The sample taken for sequencing was blood. V gene TRBV18 combines with J gene TRBJ2-3, with TRBD2 identical over 9 bases. This TCR came from a woman in her twenties or thirties in good health. The CDR3 region is CASSRPSGKRTDTQYF. The CDR3 DNA follows: TGTGCCAGCTCACGGCCTAGCGGGAAGCGCACAGATACGCAGTATTTT.